This T cell receptor (beta chain) was recorded in a study of cytomegalovirus exposure and HLA in healthy donors. Whole-study context: Of some 400 genotyped donors, 65% to 85% clustered with self-reported Caucasian donors.

The PCR used 60 Vbeta and 13 Jbeta primers. The method was immunoSEQ multiplex PCR; TCRdb's version includes in-frame clones alone and lacks a portion of them. The sample lists 100,000 to 150,000 clones, roughly 88% seen once, with more than 1.5% in the top ten. V lost 1 base to trimming and J lost 2 bases; unmatched junction nucleotides: 4. The CDR3 covers 15 residues. In germline, CDR1 is SGHDN, CDR2 FVKESK. This chain uses TRBV14 with TRBJ2-5, with 7 bases aligning to TRBD1. Sequencing used PBMCs. The clonotype originates from a boy between 10 and 17 years old in good health and CMV-seronegative. The CDR3 nucleotides read TGTGCCAGCAGCCAAGCGGACAGGTGGCAAGAGACCCAGTACTTC. Translation: CASSQADRWQETQYF.